Below are 4 T cell receptor beta chains sequenced from a single sample in a study of CD8+ T cells in alopecia areata. RNA was extracted and reverse transcribed into cDNA as the sequencing template. Repertoires were generated with immunoSEQ multiplex PCR, while TCRdb's copy carries only in-frame clones and drops some. The repertoire includes about 76,000 clones, approximately 64% of them detected once, and 23% sits in the top ten. The treatment here: oral pan-JAK inhibitor, 5-10 mg twice daily. The starting material was CD8+ T cells sorted from blood, obtained at week 24, from a patient treated with tofacitinib. Receptor source: a human donor with alopecia areata.

V is TRBV29-1 and J is TRBJ2-1; unclear D gene. The CDR3 has 16 residues. Germline CDR1 reads SQVTM; CDR2 reads ANQGSEA. Trimming stripped 1 base from V and 4 bases from J, with 17 bases between. The CDR3 protein is CSVEGIGANTYNEQFF. The CDR3 bases are TGCAGCGTTGAAGGGATCGGAGCGAATACATACAATGAGCAGTTCTTC.

There are a few counts of this clone. The chain uses TRBV10-3 and TRBJ1-6, with D possibly being TRBD1 (6 bases). CDR1 and CDR2 (germline): ENHRY, SYGVKD. V was shortened by 6 bases and J by 0 bases, with 12 bases between the two germline ends. This CDR3 spans 16 amino acids. Here the CDR3 reads CAISLTGSSYNSPLHF. As DNA, the CDR3 is TGTGCCATCAGCCTAACAGGGAGCTCCTATAATTCACCCCTCCACTTT.

This clone was detected a few times. The J gene is TRBJ2-3, the V gene TRBV27; 9 bases map to TRBD1. The germline V gene has CDR1 MNHEY and CDR2 SMNVEV (reference sequence). This CDR3 region has 16 residues. The J segment lost 3 bases and the V segment lost 3 bases, leaving 7 bases of the junction unmatched. CDR3 sequence reads: CASSFLPGQGTDTQYF. CDR3 in DNA: TGTGCCAGCAGTTTCCTACCGGGACAGGGTACAGATACGCAGTATTTT.

The V call is TRBV6-5, the J call TRBJ1-2, with D perhaps TRBD1 (6 bases). Looked up from germline, CDR1 is MNHEY and CDR2 is SVGAGI. This CDR3 has 14 residues. The germline V and J ends were trimmed by 5 bases and 0 bases, with 10 bases remaining between them. The CDR3, as DNA: TGTGCCAGCAGTCCCGGGACATCTAACTATGGCTACACCTTC. Protein product: CASSPGTSNYGYTF.